Below, one T cell receptor (beta chain) is given with its context. The target antigen is unknown. TCRdb itself ran the RT-PCR reads through MiXCR, one entry per CDR3 protein. The data show under 500,000 distinct CDR3 sequences, approximately 11% seen once. This entry is derived from a study of response to subunit inactivated influenza vaccine. Findings and caveats of the study: Each seasonal flu vaccination may recruit only limited new T cells, authors suggested.

CDR3 size: 15 residues. V was pared by 2 bases and J by 2 bases, with 13 bases between. Germline V lookup: CDR1 DFQATT, CDR2 SNEGSKA (reference sequence). This sample comprised PBMCs from blood, obtained more than 35 days after vaccination. V is TRBV20-1 and J is TRBJ2-4; D call uncertain. The origin of this receptor is a man aged 50 or older who received an inactivated influenza vaccine. CDR3 nucleotide sequence: TGCAGTGCTAGATACTTGGTTGGGCCCAAAAACATTCAGTACTTC. This codes for CSARYLVGPKNIQYF.